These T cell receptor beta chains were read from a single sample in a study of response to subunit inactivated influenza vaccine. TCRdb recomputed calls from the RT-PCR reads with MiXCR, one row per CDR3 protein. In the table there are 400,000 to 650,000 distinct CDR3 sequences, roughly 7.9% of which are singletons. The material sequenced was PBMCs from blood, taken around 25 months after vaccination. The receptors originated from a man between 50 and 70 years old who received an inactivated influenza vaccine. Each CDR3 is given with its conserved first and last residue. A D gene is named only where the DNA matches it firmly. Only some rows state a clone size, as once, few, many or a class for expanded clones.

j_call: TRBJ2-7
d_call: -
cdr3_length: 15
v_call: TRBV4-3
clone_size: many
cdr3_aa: CASSQDLARHYEQYF
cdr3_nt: TGCGCCAGCAGCCAAGATCTGGCCAGACACTACGAGCAGTACTTC

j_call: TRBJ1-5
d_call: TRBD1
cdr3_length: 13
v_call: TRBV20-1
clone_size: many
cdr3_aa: CSAKQGSNQPQHF
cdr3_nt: TGCAGTGCAAAACAGGGGAGCAATCAGCCCCAGCATTTT

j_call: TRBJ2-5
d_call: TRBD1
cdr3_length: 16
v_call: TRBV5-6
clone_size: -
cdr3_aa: CASSLYSGTGKETQYF
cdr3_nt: TGTGCCAGCAGCCTTTATTCCGGGACAGGGAAAGAGACCCAGTACTTC

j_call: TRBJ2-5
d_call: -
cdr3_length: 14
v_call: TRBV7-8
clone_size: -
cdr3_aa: CASSLGVKRPSTYF
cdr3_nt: TGTGCCAGCAGCTTGGGAGTAAAGAGACCCAGTACCTACTTC

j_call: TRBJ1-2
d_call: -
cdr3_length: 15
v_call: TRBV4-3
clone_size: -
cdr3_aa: CASSQDILAAGGYTF
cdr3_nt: TGCGCCAGCAGCCAAGATATTTTAGCGGCAGGAGGCTACACCTTC

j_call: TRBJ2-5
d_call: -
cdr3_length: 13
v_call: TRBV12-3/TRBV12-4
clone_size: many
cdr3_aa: CASSSDWRETQYF
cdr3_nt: TGTGCCAGCAGTTCGGACTGGCGGGAGACCCAGTACTTC

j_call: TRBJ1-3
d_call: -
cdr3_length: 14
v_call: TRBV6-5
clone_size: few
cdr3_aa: CASSYGDSGNTIYF
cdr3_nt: TGTGCCAGCAGTTACGGAGACTCTGGAAACACCATATATTTT

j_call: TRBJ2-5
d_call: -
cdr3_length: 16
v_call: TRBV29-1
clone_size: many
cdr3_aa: CSVEVGRSGTQETQYF
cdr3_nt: TGCAGCGTTGAAGTAGGCCGGTCTGGGACTCAAGAGACCCAGTACTTC

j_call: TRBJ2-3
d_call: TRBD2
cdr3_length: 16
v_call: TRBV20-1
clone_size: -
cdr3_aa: CSARDPTSGVVDTQYF
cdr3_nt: TGCAGTGCTAGAGACCCTACTAGCGGGGTTGTGGATACGCAGTATTTT

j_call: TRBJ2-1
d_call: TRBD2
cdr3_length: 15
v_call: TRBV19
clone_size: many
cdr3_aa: CASSRWTSGRDEQFF
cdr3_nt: TGTGCCAGTAGCCGATGGACTAGCGGGAGAGACGAGCAGTTCTTC

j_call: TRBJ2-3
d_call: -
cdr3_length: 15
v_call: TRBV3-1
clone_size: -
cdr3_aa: CASSQHLPCTDTQYF
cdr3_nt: TGTGCCAGCAGCCAGCACCTCCCCTGCACAGATACGCAGTATTTT

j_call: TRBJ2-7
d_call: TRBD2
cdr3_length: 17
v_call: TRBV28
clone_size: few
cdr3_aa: CASSSRTSGGSSYEQYF
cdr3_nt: TGTGCCAGCAGTTCACGGACTAGCGGGGGTAGCTCCTACGAGCAGTACTTC

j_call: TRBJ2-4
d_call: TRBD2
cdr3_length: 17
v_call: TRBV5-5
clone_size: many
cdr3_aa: CASSFGTSALAKNIQYF
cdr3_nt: TGTGCCAGCAGCTTCGGGACTAGCGCCCTAGCCAAAAACATTCAGTACTTC

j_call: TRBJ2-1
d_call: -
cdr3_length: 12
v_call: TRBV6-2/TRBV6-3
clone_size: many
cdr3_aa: CASSYEPNEQFF
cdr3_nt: TGTGCCAGCAGTTACGAGCCTAATGAGCAGTTCTTC

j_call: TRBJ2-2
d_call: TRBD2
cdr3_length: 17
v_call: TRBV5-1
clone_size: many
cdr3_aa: CASSYIPGTSGTGELFF
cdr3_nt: TGCGCCAGCAGCTACATACCCGGGACTAGCGGCACCGGGGAGCTGTTTTTT

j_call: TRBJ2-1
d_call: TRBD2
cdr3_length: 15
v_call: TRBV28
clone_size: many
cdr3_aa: CASSSSGRGRGEQFF
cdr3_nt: TGTGCCAGCAGTTCAAGCGGGAGAGGTCGAGGTGAGCAGTTCTTC

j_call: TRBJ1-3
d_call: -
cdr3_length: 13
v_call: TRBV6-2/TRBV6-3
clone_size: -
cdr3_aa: CASSYVSGNTIYF
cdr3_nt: TGTGCCAGCAGTTACGTCTCTGGAAACACCATATATTTT

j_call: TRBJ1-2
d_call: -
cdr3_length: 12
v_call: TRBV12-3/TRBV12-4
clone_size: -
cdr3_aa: CASSFGGLGYTF
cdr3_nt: TGTGCCAGCAGTTTCGGGGGTTTGGGCTACACCTTC

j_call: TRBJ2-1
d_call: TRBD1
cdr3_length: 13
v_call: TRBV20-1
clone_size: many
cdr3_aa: CSADQGQGLEQFF
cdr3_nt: TGCAGTGCTGACCAGGGACAGGGACTTGAGCAGTTCTTC

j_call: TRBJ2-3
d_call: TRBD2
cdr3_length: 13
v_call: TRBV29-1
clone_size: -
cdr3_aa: CSVVLAAPDTQYF
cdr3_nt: TGCAGCGTTGTACTAGCGGCCCCAGATACGCAGTATTTT

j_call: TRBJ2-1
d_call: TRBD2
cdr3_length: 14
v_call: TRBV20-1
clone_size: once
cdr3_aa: CSAWSGGPDNEQFF
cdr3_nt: TGCAGTGCCTGGTCGGGGGGTCCCGACAATGAGCAGTTCTTC

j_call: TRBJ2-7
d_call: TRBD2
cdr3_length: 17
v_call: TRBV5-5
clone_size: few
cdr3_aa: CASSLETSGGHSYEQYF
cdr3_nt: TGTGCCAGCAGCTTGGAGACTAGCGGGGGGCACTCCTACGAGCAGTACTTC

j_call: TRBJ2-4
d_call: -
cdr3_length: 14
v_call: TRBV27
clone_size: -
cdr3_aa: CASSLSAFKNIQYF
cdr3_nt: TGTGCCAGCAGTTTATCTGCCTTCAAAAACATTCAGTACTTC

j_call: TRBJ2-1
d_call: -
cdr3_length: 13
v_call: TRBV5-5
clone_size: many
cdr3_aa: CASSLTTYNEQFF
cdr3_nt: TGTGCCAGCAGCTTGACGACTTACAATGAGCAGTTCTTC

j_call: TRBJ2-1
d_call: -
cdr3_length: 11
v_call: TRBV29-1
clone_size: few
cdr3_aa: CSSIRGNEQFF
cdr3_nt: TGCAGCTCTATCCGTGGAAATGAGCAGTTCTTC

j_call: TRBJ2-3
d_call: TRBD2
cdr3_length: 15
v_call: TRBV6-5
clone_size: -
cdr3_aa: CASSYLFAGEDTQYF
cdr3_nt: TGTGCCAGCAGTTACTTATTCGCGGGAGAAGATACGCAGTATTTT

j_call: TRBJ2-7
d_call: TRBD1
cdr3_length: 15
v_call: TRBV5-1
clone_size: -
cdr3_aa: CASSKWTGGLNEQYF
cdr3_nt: TGCGCCAGCAGCAAGTGGACAGGGGGCCTCAACGAGCAGTACTTC

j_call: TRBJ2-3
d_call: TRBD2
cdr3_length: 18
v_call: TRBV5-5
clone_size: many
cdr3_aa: CASSLAVAGGPGEDTQYF
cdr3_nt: TGTGCCAGCAGCTTGGCGGTAGCGGGAGGGCCGGGTGAAGATACGCAGTATTTT

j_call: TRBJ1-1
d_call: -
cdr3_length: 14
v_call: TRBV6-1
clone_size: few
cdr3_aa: CASSRDGIFTEAFF
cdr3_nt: TGTGCCAGCAGTCGCGACGGCATCTTCACTGAAGCTTTCTTT

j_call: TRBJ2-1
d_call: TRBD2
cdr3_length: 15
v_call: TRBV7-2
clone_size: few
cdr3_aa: CASSLVSLAGGEQFF
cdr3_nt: TGTGCCAGCAGCTTAGTTAGCCTAGCGGGGGGAGAGCAGTTCTTC

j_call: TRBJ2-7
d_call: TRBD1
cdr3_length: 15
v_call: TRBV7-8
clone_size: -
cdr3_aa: CASSSFGTGAYEQYF
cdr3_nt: TGTGCCAGCAGCTCTTTTGGGACAGGAGCCTACGAGCAGTACTTC

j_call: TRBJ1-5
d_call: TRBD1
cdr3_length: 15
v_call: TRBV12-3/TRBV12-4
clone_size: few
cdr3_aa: CASRSGTGVSQPQHF
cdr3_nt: TGTGCCAGCAGGTCCGGGACAGGGGTTAGTCAGCCCCAGCATTTT

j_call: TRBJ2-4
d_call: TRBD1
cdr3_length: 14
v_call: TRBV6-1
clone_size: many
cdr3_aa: CATQATGGYDIQYF
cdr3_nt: TGTGCCACCCAGGCGACAGGGGGTTATGACATTCAGTACTTC

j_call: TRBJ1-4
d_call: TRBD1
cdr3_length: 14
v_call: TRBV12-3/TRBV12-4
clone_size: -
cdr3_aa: CASSPDRAREKLFF
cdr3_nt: TGTGCCAGCAGCCCGGACAGGGCTCGGGAAAAACTGTTTTTT

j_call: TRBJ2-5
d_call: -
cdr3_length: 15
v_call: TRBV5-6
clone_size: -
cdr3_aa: CASSLRLHGGETQYF
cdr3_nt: TGTGCCAGCAGCTTGCGTCTCCATGGTGGGGAGACCCAGTACTTC

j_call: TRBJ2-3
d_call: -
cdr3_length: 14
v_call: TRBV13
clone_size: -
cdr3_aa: CASSFYGGADTQYF
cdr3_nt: TGTGCCAGCAGCTTTTACGGGGGCGCAGATACGCAGTATTTT

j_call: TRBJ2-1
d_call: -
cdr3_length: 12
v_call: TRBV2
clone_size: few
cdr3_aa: CASSEGWNEQFF
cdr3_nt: TGTGCCAGCAGCGAGGGCTGGAATGAGCAGTTCTTC

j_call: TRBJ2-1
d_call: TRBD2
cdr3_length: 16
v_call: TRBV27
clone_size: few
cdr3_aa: CASRNSGTTSYNEQFF
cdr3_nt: TGTGCCAGCAGAAATTCCGGGACTACTTCTTACAATGAGCAGTTCTTC

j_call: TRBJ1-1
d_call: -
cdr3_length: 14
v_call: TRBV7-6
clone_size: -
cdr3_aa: CASSLGNSGTEAFF
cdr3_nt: TGTGCCAGCAGCTTAGGTAATAGCGGAACTGAAGCTTTCTTT